The 11 T cell receptor beta chains reported below all come from one sample, sequenced in a study of T-cell reconstitution after alpha-beta-depleted transplantation in children. During its preparation, the TCRbeta library received unique molecular identifiers. MiXCR, run by TCRdb on the PCR reads, gives a single entry per CDR3 protein. The sample lists around 420,000 distinct CDR3 sequences, around 15% occurring once. The sample here was PBMCs, mostly from graft donor cells, taken 360 days after TCRalphabeta/CD19-depleted stem cell transplant. The receptors come from a boy less than two years old who had a stem cell transplant for Wiskott-Aldrich syndrome, so the T cells may come from the graft donor.

This clonotype was observed a few times. The chain recombines TRBV5-8 with TRBJ1-5, with D maybe TRBD1 (5 bases). This CDR3 contains 16 residues. V was cut by 4 bases and J by 6 bases, with 20 bases left in between. Looked up from germline, CDR1 is SGHTS and CDR2 is YDEGEE. The CDR3: CASSPGVWRGPQPQHF. DNA of the CDR3: TGTGCCAGCAGCCCTGGGGTTTGGCGGGGACCTCAGCCCCAGCATTTT.

This clonotype was recorded a few times. The rearrangement links TRBV10-3 to TRBJ2-4; D is perhaps TRBD1 (5 bases). CDR1 is ENHRY and CDR2 is SYGVKD in the germline V gene. Between the trimmed V and J ends, which lost 3 bases and 3 bases, there was a span of 12 bases. The CDR3 consists of 15 residues. Here the CDR3 reads CAISDRGIGKNIQYF. The CDR3 DNA reads TGTGCCATCAGTGATAGGGGTATCGGCAAAAACATTCAGTACTTC.

This clonotype was found a few times. The chain couples TRBV29-1 to TRBJ2-5, with TRBD2 matching over 13 bases. The J segment lost 1 base and the V segment lost 4 bases, leaving 3 bases of the junction unmatched. The CDR3 extends over 15 amino acids. Germline CDR1 SQVTM, CDR2 ANQGSEA. The CDR3, as DNA: TGCAGCGTTGTCGGACTAGCGGGGGCCCAAGAGACCCAGTACTTC. It specifies CSVVGLAGAQETQYF.

V and J are TRBV12-3 or TRBV12-4 and TRBJ2-7; D is possibly TRBD1 (5 bases). V lost 3 bases to trimming and J lost 3 bases, with 12 bases between them. The CDR3 covers 14 residues. In DNA form, the CDR3 reads TGTGCCAGCAGTTTGCAGGGAAGCTTCTACGAGCAGTACTTC. It encodes CASSLQGSFYEQYF.

This clonotype was seen at least ten times. V and J are TRBV5-5 and TRBJ2-2; D is unclear. Trimming took 2 bases from V and 3 from J, leaving 2 bases between them. CDR3 size: 12 residues. Germline V lookup: CDR1 SGHKS, CDR2 YYEKEE (reference sequence). The CDR3: CASSFDTGELFF. The CDR3 nucleotides are TGTGCCAGCAGCTTCGACACCGGGGAGCTGTTTTTT.

This clonotype has only a few counts. CDR3 region: CASSVLAGAGDTQYF. Written as DNA, the CDR3 is TGCGCCAGCAGTGTACTAGCGGGGGCGGGAGATACGCAGTATTTT. The chain uses TRBV10-2 and TRBJ2-3; TRBD2 aligns across 11 bases. V was clipped by 4 bases and J by 5 bases; unmatched bases: 5. This CDR3 has 15 amino acids. CDR1 is WSHSY, CDR2 SAAADI, per germline.

V and J are TRBV9 and TRBJ1-2; D is ambiguous. This CDR3 is 13 amino acids long. Trimming pared 0 bases from V and 1 base from J, leaving 4 bases between. Germline V lookup: CDR1 SGDLS, CDR2 YYNGEE. The CDR3 nucleotides read TGTGCCAGCAGCGTAGATAGTAACTATGGCTACACCTTC. It translates to CASSVDSNYGYTF.

The chain has TRBV5-4 and TRBJ2-5; maybe TRBD1 (5 bases). The CDR3 is 14 residues long. V lost 1 base and J 3 bases, leaving 10 bases between the germline ends. Germline loops: CDR1 SGHNT, CDR2 YYREEE (reference sequence). The CDR3 nucleotides read TGTGCCAGCAGCTTGAAGGCAGGGAAAGAGACCCAGTACTTC. Its translation is CASSLKAGKETQYF.

The gene calls are TRBV4-1 and TRBJ2-1; 10 bases are shared with TRBD2. The CDR3 extends over 14 amino acids. With V trimmed by 6 bases and J by 4 bases, 3 bases remained unmatched. Germline loops: CDR1 MGHRA, CDR2 YSYEKL. The CDR3, as DNA: TGCGCCAGCAGTCAGCGGGGGGGATACAATGAGCAGTTCTTC. Translating it yields CASSQRGGYNEQFF.

The rearrangement joins TRBV29-1 to TRBJ2-2; maybe TRBD2 (5 bases). The CDR3 covers 14 residues. Looked up from germline, CDR1 is SQVTM and CDR2 is ANQGSEA. Trimming took 6 bases from V and 2 from J, leaving 13 bases between them. This chain's CDR3 is CSVRERFNTGELFF. For the CDR3, the DNA is TGCAGCGTGAGGGAGAGGTTCAACACCGGGGAGCTGTTTTTT.

This clonotype was counted between two and nine times. The chain links TRBV19 to TRBJ1-5; 8 nucleotides line up with TRBD1. The CDR3 runs 17 residues. V lost 6 bases to trimming and J lost 3 bases; unmatched junction nucleotides: 13. Per germline, CDR1 LNHDA and CDR2 SQIVND (reference sequence). As DNA, the CDR3 is TGTGCCAGTAGCGGGGGCAGGGGGCGCTTAAACAATCAGCCCCAGCATTTT. This encodes CASSGGRGRLNNQPQHF.